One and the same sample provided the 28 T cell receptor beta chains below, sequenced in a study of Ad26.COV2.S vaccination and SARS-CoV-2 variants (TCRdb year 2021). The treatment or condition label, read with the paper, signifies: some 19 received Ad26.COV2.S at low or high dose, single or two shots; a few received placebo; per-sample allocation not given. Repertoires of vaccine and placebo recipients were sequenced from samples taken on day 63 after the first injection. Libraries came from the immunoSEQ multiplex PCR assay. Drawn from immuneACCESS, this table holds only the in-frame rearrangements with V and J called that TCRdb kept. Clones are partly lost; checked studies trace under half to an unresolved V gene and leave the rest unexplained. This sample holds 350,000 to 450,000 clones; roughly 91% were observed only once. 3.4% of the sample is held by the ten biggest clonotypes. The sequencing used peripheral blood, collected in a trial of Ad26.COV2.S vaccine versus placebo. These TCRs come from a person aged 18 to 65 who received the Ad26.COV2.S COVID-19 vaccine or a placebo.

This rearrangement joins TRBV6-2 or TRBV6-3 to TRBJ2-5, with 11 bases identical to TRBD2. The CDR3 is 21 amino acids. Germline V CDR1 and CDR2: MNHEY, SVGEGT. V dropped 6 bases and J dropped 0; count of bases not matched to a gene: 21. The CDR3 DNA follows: TGTGCCAGCAGCCTAAACCCGCCGGGGATAGCGGGGGGGACGTACCAAGAGACCCAGTACTTC. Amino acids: CASSLNPPGIAGGTYQETQYF.

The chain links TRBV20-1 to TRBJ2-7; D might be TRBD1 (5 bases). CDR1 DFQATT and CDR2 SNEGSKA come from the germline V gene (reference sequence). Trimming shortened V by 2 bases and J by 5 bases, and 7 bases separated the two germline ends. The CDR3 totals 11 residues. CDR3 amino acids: CSARQGNEQYF. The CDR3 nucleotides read TGCAGTGCTAGACAGGGTAACGAGCAGTACTTC.

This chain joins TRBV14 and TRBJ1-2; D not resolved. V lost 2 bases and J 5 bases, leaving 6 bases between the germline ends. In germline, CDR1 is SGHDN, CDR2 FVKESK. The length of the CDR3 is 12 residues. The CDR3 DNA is TGTGCCAGCAGCCAAACCAGTTATGGCTACACCTTC. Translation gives CASSQTSYGYTF. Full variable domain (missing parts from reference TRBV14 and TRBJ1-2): EAGVTQFPSHSVIEKGQTVTLRCDPISGHDNLYWYRRVMGKEIKFLLHFVKESKQDESGMPNNRFLAERTGGTYSTLKVQPAELEDSGVYFCASSQTSYGYTFGSGTRLTVV.

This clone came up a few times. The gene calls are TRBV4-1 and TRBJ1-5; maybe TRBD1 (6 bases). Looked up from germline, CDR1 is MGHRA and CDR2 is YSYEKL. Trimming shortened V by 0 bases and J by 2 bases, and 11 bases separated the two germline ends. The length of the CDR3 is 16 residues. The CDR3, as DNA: TGCGCCAGCAGCCAAGAAGCAGGGGCGGGCAATCAGCCCCAGCATTTT. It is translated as CASSQEAGAGNQPQHF.

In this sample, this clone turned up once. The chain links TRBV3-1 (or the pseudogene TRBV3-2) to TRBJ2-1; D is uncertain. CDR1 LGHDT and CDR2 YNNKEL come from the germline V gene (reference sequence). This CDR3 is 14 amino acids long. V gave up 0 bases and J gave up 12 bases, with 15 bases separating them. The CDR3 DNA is TGTGCCAGCAGCCAAGATCCTAAGGGCTTAGGGCAGTTCTTC. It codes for CASSQDPKGLGQFF.

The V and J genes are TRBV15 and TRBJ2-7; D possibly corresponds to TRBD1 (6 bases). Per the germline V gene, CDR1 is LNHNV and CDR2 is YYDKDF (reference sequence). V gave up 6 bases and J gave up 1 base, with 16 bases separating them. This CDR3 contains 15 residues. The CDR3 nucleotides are TGTGCCACCAGTCACAGGGCGAGGGGTTCCTACGAGCAGTACTTC. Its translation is CATSHRARGSYEQYF.

CDR3 in amino acids: CASSLDRVTDTQYF. In DNA, the CDR3 is TGCGCCAGCAGCTTGGATAGGGTCACAGATACGCAGTATTTT. The chain joins TRBV5-1 to TRBJ2-3, with D unresolved. The CDR3 extends over 14 amino acids. Germline V gene lookup returns CDR1 SGHRS and CDR2 YFSETQ. The ends were cut back, 0 bases at V and 2 bases at J, with 7 bases in the middle.

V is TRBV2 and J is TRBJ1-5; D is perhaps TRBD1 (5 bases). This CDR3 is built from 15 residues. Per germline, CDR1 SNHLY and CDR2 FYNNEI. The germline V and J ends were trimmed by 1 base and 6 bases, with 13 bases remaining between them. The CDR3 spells CASSEEATGGQPQHF. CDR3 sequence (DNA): TGTGCCAGCAGTGAAGAAGCTACAGGTGGTCAGCCCCAGCATTTT.

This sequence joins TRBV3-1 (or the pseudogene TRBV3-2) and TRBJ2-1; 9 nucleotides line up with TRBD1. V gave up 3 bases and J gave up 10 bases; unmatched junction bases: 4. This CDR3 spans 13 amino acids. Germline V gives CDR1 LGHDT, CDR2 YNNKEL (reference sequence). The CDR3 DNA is TGTGCCAGCAGCCAGGGACAGGGAATCGAGCAGTTCTTC. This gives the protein CASSQGQGIEQFF.

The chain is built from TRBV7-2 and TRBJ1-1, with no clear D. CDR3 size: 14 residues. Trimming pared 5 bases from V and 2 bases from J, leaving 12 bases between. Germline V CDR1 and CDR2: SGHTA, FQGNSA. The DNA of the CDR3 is TGTGCCAGCAGCCCCTACCAGACTAACACTGAAGCTTTCTTT. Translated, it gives CASSPYQTNTEAFF.

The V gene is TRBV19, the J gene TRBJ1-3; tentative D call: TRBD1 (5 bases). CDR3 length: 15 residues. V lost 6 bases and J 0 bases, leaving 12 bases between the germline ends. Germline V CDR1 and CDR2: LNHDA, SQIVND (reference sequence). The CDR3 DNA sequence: TGTGCCAGTAGGGGGGACGTAAGCTCTGGAAACACCATATATTTT. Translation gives CASRGDVSSGNTIYF.

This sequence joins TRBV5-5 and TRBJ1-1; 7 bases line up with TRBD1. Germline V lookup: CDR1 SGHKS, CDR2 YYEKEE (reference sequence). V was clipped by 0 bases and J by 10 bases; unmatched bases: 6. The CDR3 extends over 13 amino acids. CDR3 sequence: CASSLGTGIGAFF. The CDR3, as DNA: TGTGCCAGCAGCTTGGGGACAGGAATTGGAGCTTTCTTT.

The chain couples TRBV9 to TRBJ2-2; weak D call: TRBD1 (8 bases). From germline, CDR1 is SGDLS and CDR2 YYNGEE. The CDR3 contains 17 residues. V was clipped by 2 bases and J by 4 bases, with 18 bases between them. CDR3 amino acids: CASSVIQGEGVTGELFF. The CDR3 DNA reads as TGTGCCAGCAGCGTTATACAGGGGGAGGGAGTCACCGGGGAGCTGTTTTTT.

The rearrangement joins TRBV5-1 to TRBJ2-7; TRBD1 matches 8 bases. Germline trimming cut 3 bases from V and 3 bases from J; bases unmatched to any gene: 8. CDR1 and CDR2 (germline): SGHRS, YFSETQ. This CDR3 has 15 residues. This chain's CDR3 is CASSSRQGRIYEQYF. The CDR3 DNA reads TGCGCCAGCAGCTCCCGACAGGGGAGGATCTACGAGCAGTACTTC.

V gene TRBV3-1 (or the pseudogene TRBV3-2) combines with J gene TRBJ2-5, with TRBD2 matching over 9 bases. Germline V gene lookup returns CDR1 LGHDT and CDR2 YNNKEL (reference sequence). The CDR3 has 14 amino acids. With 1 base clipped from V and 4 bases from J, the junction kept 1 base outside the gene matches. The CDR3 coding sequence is TGTGCCAGCAGCCAAGCTAGCGGGGCAGAGACCCAGTACTTC. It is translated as CASSQASGAETQYF.

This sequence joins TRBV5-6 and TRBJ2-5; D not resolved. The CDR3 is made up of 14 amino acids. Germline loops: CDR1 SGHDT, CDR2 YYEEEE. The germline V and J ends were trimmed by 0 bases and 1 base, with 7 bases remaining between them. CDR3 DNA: TGTGCCAGCAGCTTGGTCCAGACCCAAGAGACCCAGTACTTC. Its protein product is CASSLVQTQETQYF.

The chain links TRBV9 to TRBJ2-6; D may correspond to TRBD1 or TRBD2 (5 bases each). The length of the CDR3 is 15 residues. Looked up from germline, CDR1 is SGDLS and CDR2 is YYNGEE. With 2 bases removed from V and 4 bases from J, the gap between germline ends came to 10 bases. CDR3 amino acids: CASSVRESGANVLTF. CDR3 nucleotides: TGTGCCAGCAGCGTCAGGGAGTCCGGGGCCAACGTCCTGACTTTC.

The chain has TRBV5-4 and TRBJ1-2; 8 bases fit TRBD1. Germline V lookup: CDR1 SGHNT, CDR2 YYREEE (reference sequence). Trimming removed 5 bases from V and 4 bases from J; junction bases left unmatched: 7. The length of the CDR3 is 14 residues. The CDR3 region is CASRPGQGLYGYTF. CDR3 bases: TGTGCCAGCAGACCCGGACAGGGCCTCTATGGCTACACCTTC.

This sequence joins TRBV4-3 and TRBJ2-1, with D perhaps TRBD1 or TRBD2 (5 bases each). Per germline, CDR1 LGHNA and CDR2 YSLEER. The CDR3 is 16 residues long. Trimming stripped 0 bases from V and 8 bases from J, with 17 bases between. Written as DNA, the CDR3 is TGCGCCAGCAGCCAAGATCAAAGGGGACCTTACGATGAGCAGTTCTTC. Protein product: CASSQDQRGPYDEQFF.

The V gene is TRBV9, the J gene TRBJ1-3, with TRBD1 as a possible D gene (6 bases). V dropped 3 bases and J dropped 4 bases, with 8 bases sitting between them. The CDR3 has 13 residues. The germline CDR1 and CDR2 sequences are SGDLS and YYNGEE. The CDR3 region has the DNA TGTGCCAGCAGCGCGGACAGAGGAAACACCATATATTTT. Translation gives CASSADRGNTIYF.

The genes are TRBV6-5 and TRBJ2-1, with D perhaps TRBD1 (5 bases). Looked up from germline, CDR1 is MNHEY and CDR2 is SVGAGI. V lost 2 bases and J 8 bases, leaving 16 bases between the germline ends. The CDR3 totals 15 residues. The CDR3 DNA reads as TGTGCCAGCAGTTACGTGGGCAGGGATGTTGATGAGCAGTTCTTC. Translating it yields CASSYVGRDVDEQFF.

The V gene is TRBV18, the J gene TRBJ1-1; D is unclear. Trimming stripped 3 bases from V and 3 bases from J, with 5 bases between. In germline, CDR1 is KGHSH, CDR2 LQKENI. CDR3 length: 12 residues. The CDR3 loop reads CASSPLDTEAFF. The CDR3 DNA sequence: TGTGCCAGCTCACCGTTGGACACTGAAGCTTTCTTT.

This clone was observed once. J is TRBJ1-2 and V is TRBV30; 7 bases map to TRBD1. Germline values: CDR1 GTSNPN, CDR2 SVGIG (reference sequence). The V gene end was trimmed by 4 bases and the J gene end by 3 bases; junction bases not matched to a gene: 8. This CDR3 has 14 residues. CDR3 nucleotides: TGTGCCTGGACCGCCCAGGGGGTGCACTATGGCTACACCTTC. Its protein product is CAWTAQGVHYGYTF.

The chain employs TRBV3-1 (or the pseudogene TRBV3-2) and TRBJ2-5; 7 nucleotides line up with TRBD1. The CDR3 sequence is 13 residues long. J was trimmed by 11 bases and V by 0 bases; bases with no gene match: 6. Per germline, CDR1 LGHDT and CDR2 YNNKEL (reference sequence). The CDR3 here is CASSQDRGQWQYF. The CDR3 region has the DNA TGTGCCAGCAGCCAAGATCGGGGACAGTGGCAGTACTTC.

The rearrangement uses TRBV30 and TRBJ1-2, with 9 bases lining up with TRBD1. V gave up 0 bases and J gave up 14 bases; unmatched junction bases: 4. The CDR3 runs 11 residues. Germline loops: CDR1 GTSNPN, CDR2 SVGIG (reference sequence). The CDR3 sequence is CAWSVGQGCTF. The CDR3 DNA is TGTGCCTGGAGTGTCGGACAGGGGTGTACCTTC. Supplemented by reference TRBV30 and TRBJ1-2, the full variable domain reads SQTIHQWPATLVQPVGSPLSLECTVEGTSNPNLYWYRQAAGRGLQLLFYSVGIGQISSEVPQNLSASRPQDRQFILSSKKLLLSDSGFYLCAWSVGQGCTFGSGTRLTVV.

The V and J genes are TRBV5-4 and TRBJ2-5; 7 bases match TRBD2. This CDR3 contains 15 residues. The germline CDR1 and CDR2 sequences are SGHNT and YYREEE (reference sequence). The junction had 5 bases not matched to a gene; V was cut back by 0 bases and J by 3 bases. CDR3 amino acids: CASSLGETSKETQYF. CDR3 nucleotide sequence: TGTGCCAGCAGCTTGGGGGAGACTAGCAAAGAGACCCAGTACTTC. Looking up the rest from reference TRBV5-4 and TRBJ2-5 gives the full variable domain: ETGVTQSPTHLIKTRGQQVTLRCSSQSGHNTVSWYQQALGQGPQFIFQYYREEENGRGNFPPRFSGLQFPNYSSELNVNALELDDSALYLCASSLGETSKETQYFGPGTRLLVL.

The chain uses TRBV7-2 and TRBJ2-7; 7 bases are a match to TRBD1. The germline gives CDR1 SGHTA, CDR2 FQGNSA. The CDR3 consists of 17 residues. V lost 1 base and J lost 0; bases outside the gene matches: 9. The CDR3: CASSLEGTAKSSYEQYF. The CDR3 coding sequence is TGTGCCAGCAGCTTAGAGGGGACAGCGAAGAGCTCCTACGAGCAGTACTTC.

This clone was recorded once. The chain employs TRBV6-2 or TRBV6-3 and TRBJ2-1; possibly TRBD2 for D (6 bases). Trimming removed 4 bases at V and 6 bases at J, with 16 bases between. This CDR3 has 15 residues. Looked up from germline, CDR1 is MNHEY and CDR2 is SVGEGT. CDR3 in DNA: TGTGCCAGCAGTTCACCGGGACTTGAGATCAATGAGCAGTTCTTC. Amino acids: CASSSPGLEINEQFF.